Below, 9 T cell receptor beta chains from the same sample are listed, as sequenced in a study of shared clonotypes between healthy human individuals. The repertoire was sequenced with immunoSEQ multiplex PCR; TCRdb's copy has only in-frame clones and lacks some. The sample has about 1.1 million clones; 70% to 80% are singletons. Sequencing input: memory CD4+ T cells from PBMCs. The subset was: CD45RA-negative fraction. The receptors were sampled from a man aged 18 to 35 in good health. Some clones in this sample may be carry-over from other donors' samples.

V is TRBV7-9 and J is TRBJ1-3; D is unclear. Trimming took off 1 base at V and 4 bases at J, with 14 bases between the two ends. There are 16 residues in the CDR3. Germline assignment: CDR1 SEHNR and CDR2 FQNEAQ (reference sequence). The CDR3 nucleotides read TGTGCCAGCAGCTTAGAGACCTTTAAGAGGGGAAACACCATATATTTT. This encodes CASSLETFKRGNTIYF. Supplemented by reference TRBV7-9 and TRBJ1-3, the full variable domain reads DTGVSQNPRHKITKRGQNVTFRCDPISEHNRLYWYRQTLGQGPEFLTYFQNEAQLEKSRLLSDRFSAERPKGSFSTLEIQRTEQGDSAMYLCASSLETFKRGNTIYFGEGSWLTVV.

The CDR3 region has the DNA TGTGCCAGCAGCCAAGTCCAGGGGCACTTAGGTGGCTACACCTTC. Translation: CASSQVQGHLGGYTF. The chain has TRBV14 and TRBJ1-2; maybe TRBD1 (6 bases). In germline, CDR1 is SGHDN, CDR2 FVKESK. V gave up 1 base and J gave up 7 bases, with 16 bases separating them. There are 15 residues in the CDR3.

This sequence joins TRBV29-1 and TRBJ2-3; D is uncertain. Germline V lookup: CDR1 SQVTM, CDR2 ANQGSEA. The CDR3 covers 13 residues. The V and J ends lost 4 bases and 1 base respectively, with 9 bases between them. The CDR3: CSVGKGGTDTQYF. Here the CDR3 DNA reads TGCAGCGTTGGGAAGGGTGGCACAGATACGCAGTATTTT.

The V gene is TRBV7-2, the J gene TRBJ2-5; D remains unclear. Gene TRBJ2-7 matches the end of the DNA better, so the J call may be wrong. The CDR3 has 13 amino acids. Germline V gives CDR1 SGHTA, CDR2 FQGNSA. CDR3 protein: CASSPRNIYEQYF. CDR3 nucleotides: TGTGCCAGCAGCCCCCGAAACATTTACGAGCAGTACTTC.

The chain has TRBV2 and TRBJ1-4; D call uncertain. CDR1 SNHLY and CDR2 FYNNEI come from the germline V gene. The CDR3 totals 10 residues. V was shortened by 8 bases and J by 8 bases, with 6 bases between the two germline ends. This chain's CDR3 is CASVREKLFF. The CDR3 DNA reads TGTGCCAGCGTCCGGGAAAAACTGTTTTTT.

The CDR3 DNA reads TGTGCCAGTAGGCGGGAGGTACAAGAGACCCAGTACTTC. Its protein is CASRREVQETQYF. V is TRBV19 and J is TRBJ2-5, with TRBD2 matching over 8 bases. Germline values: CDR1 LNHDA, CDR2 SQIVND (reference sequence). The trim removed 6 bases at V and 2 bases at J, leaving 2 bases unmatched. The CDR3 has 13 residues.

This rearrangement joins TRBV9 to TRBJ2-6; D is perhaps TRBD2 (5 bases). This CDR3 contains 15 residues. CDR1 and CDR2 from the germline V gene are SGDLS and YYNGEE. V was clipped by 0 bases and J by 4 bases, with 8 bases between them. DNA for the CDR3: TGTGCCAGCAGCGTAGGCGGGCAGGGGGCCAACGTCCTGACTTTC. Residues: CASSVGGQGANVLTF.

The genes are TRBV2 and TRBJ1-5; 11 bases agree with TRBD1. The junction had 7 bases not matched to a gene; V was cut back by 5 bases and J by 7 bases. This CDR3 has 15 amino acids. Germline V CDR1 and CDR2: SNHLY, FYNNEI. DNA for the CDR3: TGTGCCAGCAGTCCGGGACAGGGGGGAAGACAGCCCCAGCATTTT. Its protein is CASSPGQGGRQPQHF.

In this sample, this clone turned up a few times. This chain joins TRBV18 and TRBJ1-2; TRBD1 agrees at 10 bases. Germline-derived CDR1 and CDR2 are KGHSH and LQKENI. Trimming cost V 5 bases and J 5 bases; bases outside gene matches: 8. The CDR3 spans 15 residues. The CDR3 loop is CASSNRDRGLYGYTF. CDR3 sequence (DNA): TGTGCCAGCTCAAACCGGGACAGGGGTCTTTATGGCTACACCTTC.